Below are 5 T cell receptor beta chains sequenced from a single sample in a study of PD-L1 blockade in urothelial cancer. Libraries were prepared by immunoSEQ multiplex PCR; TCRdb keeps only in-frame clonotypes and omits some of them. Of approximately 110,000 clones in the sample, 70% to 85% were seen once. Sequenced material: PBMCs, taken around atezolizumab (anti-PD-L1) treatment. Receptor source: a man aged 45 to 65 with urothelial cancer.

The rearrangement joins TRBV10-2 to TRBJ2-7; D gene uncertain. Looked up from germline, CDR1 is WSHSY and CDR2 is SAAADI. This CDR3 comprises 11 residues. Between the trimmed V and J ends, which lost 4 bases and 4 bases, there was a span of 5 bases. CDR3 nucleotide sequence: TGCGCCAGCAGTGGTCCGTACGAGCAGTACTTC. As protein: CASSGPYEQYF.

The V gene is TRBV11-2, the J gene TRBJ2-1; D not certain. Germline V lookup: CDR1 SGHAT, CDR2 FQNNGV. V lost 5 bases, J lost 8 bases, and 16 bases lay in between. This CDR3 spans 14 amino acids. The CDR3 protein is CASSVDLSFDEQFF. Written as DNA, the CDR3 is TGTGCCAGCAGCGTTGATCTTAGCTTTGATGAGCAGTTCTTC.

The chain joins TRBV30 to TRBJ2-3, with 11 nucleotides matching TRBD2. This CDR3 is 14 amino acids long. Trimming removed 2 bases from V and 8 bases from J; junction bases left unmatched: 6. CDR1 GTSNPN and CDR2 SVGIG come from the germline V gene (reference sequence). The CDR3 spells CAWSSLAGAGTQYF. The CDR3 DNA reads as TGTGCCTGGAGTTCACTAGCGGGAGCGGGTACGCAGTATTTT.

This clone was seen only a few times. The genes are TRBV7-9 and TRBJ1-2; the D gene is possibly TRBD1 (6 bases). Germline assignment: CDR1 SEHNR and CDR2 FQNEAQ (reference sequence). The CDR3 extends over 15 amino acids. Trimming left V 6 bases short and J 8 bases short, with 22 bases between. The CDR3 nucleotides are TGTGCCAGCAGTCCCCCCTTGACAGGTCTCGGGGGCTACACCTTC. It is translated as CASSPPLTGLGGYTF.

The chain employs TRBV19 and TRBJ1-5; D possibly corresponds to TRBD1 (5 bases). The CDR3 runs to 13 residues. V lost 4 bases and J 3 bases, leaving 7 bases between the germline ends. The germline gives CDR1 LNHDA, CDR2 SQIVND (reference sequence). The CDR3 nucleotides are TGTGCCAGTAGTAGACAGATCAATCAGCCCCAGCATTTT. Protein sequence: CASSRQINQPQHF.